This is a list of T cell receptor beta chains from one sample in a study of post-analysis software for immune sequencing data. From the PCR reads, TCRdb called clonotypes with MiXCR, one entry per CDR3 protein. The sample gives approximately 770,000 distinct CDR3 sequences, about 45% of which show up once; just under 5% is in the top ten. The sequenced sample was blood. The source of these receptors is a girl between 5 and 17 years old with multiple sclerosis. CDR3s include the opening cysteine and the closing phenylalanine or tryptophan. The D gene is left open where the match is weak. Rows give clone size only sometimes, using once, few, many, or a class for an expanded clone.

J gene,V gene,D gene,clone size,CDR3 DNA,CDR3 protein
TRBJ2-5,TRBV20-1,TRBD1,.,TGCAGTGCTAGAGGGGAAGACAGGGTCCAAGAGACCCAGTACTTC,CSARGEDRVQETQYF
TRBJ2-7,TRBV20-1,TRBD1,.,TGCAGTGCTGGACTAAGGACAGGGCGTCGGGAGCAGTACTTC,CSAGLRTGRREQYF
TRBJ2-1,TRBV19,TRBD2,few,TGTGCCAGTAGTATACTAGCGGGAGGTAACAATGAGCAGTTCTTC,CASSILAGGNNEQFF
TRBJ1-3,TRBV7-2,.,few,TGTGCCAGCAGCCTCCGGATCTCTGGAAACACCATATATTTT,CASSLRISGNTIYF
TRBJ2-1,TRBV5-1,.,.,TGCGCCAGCAGCTTGGAACTAGCCCACAATGAGCAGTTCTTC,CASSLELAHNEQFF
TRBJ2-5,TRBV11-3,.,.,TGTGCCAGCAGCTTAGGGTCGAACAGCCAAGAGACCCAGTACTTC,CASSLGSNSQETQYF
TRBJ2-7,TRBV29-1,.,few,TGCAGCGTTGAAGAGGCTGACAGCTCCTACGAGCAGTACTTC,CSVEEADSSYEQYF
TRBJ1-2,TRBV9,TRBD1,.,TGTGCCAGCAGCATCCGGACAGGGATATCGACCTATGGCTACACCTTC,CASSIRTGISTYGYTF
TRBJ2-7,TRBV7-8,TRBD2,few,TGTGCCAGCAGCTCCTCTTCCGGGACTAGCGGGGCCGAAGCCTACGAGCAGTACTTC,CASSSSSGTSGAEAYEQYF
TRBJ1-6,TRBV20-1,.,.,TGCAGTGCTACCCGGACAGCGGTACTGGATTCACCCCTCCACTTT,CSATRTAVLDSPLHF
TRBJ2-7,TRBV29-1,TRBD2,few,TGCAGCGTTGTTGGGTCAAGCGGGAGGGCCGCCTACGAGCAGTACTTC,CSVVGSSGRAAYEQYF
TRBJ2-3,TRBV29-1,TRBD2,.,TGCAGCGTTCCCCCCAGACTAGCGGGAACAGATACGCAGTATTTT,CSVPPRLAGTDTQYF
TRBJ2-7,TRBV4-1,.,few,TGCGCCAGCAGCCAAGACCGGTGGGGGTTCGGGCAGTACTTC,CASSQDRWGFGQYF
TRBJ2-5,TRBV4-1,TRBD1,few,TGCGCCAGCAGCCAAGACGATGTTGACAGGGGGCTTAGGGAGACCCAGTACTTC,CASSQDDVDRGLRETQYF
TRBJ2-5,TRBV7-8,TRBD2,.,TGTGCCAGCAGCCAGACTAGCGTCGGGGAGACCCAGTACTTC,CASSQTSVGETQYF
TRBJ2-7,TRBV6-6,TRBD1,.,TGTGCCAGCAGGAGGACAGGGGAGGGGTACGAGCAGTACTTC,CASRRTGEGYEQYF
TRBJ2-1,TRBV20-1,TRBD2,few,TGCAGTGCTAGAGGAATTTCTAGCGGGAGGCCGAGCTCCTACAATGAGCAGTTCTTC,CSARGISSGRPSSYNEQFF
TRBJ1-2,TRBV7-9,.,.,TGTGCCAGCAGCTTAGGGGGAAGGGAATCTGATGGCTACACCTTC,CASSLGGRESDGYTF
TRBJ2-5,TRBV29-1,TRBD2,.,TGCAGCGGGGGGACTATGATAGAGACCCAGTACTTC,CSGGTMIETQYF
TRBJ2-7,TRBV6-6,TRBD1,.,TGTGCCAGCACCCGGACAGGGCCATCGAGCTCCTACGAGCAGTACTTC,CASTRTGPSSSYEQYF
TRBJ2-5,TRBV10-3,.,.,TGTGCCATCAGGGAGGAGGGTTTGGAGACCCAGTACTTC,CAIREEGLETQYF
TRBJ2-3,TRBV5-1,TRBD2,.,TGCGCCAGCAGCTCTCGGACTAGCGGGAGGGTGGTGGATACGCAGTATTTT,CASSSRTSGRVVDTQYF
TRBJ1-1,TRBV6-2/TRBV6-3,.,.,TGTGCCAGCAGTTACGGCCAGCACGGGAACACTGAAGCTTTCTTT,CASSYGQHGNTEAFF
TRBJ1-2,TRBV10-3,.,.,TGTGCCATCAGTGAGTCGCGAGTGGGCAGTACTATCGATGGCTACACCTTC,CAISESRVGSTIDGYTF
TRBJ2-7,TRBV30,TRBD2,once,TGTGCCTGGAAGAACGGGGGGGCCTACGAGCAGTACTTC,CAWKNGGAYEQYF
TRBJ2-7,TRBV6-5,TRBD1,.,TGTGCCAGCAGTGGGACAGGGCTTTACGAGCAGTACTTC,CASSGTGLYEQYF
TRBJ1-1,TRBV24-1,.,.,TGTGCCACCAGTAGGGCGGAAGGGACTGAAGCTTTCTTT,CATSRAEGTEAFF
TRBJ2-1,TRBV29-1,TRBD2,.,TGCAGCGCTGGGACTAGCGGGAGTCTCTACAATGAGCAGTTCTTC,CSAGTSGSLYNEQFF
TRBJ2-2,TRBV28,.,.,TGTGCCACCGGTCGCCGTGATTCCGGGGAGCTGTTTTTT,CATGRRDSGELFF
TRBJ2-7,TRBV7-8,TRBD2,.,TGTGCCAGCAGCCTGGAAGCGGGAGGCCGGGAGCAGTACTTC,CASSLEAGGREQYF
TRBJ2-7,TRBV28,TRBD2,few,TGTGCCAGCAGTTTACCCCGTAGGAAAGCGGGAGGGCCGGGCGAGCAGTACTTC,CASSLPRRKAGGPGEQYF
TRBJ2-1,TRBV28,.,few,TGTGCCAGCAGTTTATGGTCTGGTCGCAATGAGCAGTTCTTC,CASSLWSGRNEQFF
TRBJ2-5,TRBV2,.,.,TGTGCCAGCAGTACCACCCGGGACACCGAAGAGACCCAGTACTTC,CASSTTRDTEETQYF
TRBJ1-1,TRBV5-1,.,.,TGCGCCAGCAGCTTGATGGGGGCAGGGGACACTGAAGCTTGCTTT,CASSLMGAGDTEACF
TRBJ2-4,TRBV4-2,TRBD1,.,TGTGCCAGCAGCCAAGCGCAGGGGGCTTTAGCCAAAAACATTCAGTACTTC,CASSQAQGALAKNIQYF
TRBJ2-3,TRBV5-1,.,few,TGCGCCAGCAGCCCACCCCTTGGGGACACAGATACGCAGTATTTT,CASSPPLGDTDTQYF
TRBJ2-7,TRBV27,.,.,TGTGCCAGCCAAAGATTGGCGGGAAGCGTTCGCAACGAGCAGTACTTC,CASQRLAGSVRNEQYF
TRBJ2-4,TRBV28,TRBD1,.,TGTGCCAGCAGTTTCCGGCAGGGGGCGCAAGTGGTGGGCATTCAGTACTTC,CASSFRQGAQVVGIQYF